The present entry profiles one T cell receptor beta chain with its context. Generated by immunoSEQ multiplex PCR, the TCRdb table keeps only in-frame clones and is missing some. The table records about 490,000 clones, 65% to 80% of them present only once. The data were obtained in a study of shared clonotypes between healthy human individuals. This CDR3 region has 16 residues. The germline V and J ends were trimmed by 1 base and 0 bases, with 12 bases remaining between them. From germline, CDR1 is SGHVS and CDR2 FNYEAQ. The material sequenced was PBMCs. The chain carries TRBV7-6 and TRBJ1-1; D may be TRBD1 (5 bases). The receptor was isolated from a woman aged 35 to 49 in good health. Some clones in this sample may be carry-over from other donors' samples. The CDR3 here is CASSLDIRGLNTEAFF. The CDR3 DNA follows: TGTGCCAGCAGCTTAGACATTCGGGGCCTGAACACTGAAGCTTTCTTT.